Each of the 6 T cell receptor beta chains below was sequenced from the same sample in a study of blood T cell repertoires in COVID-19. Generated by immunoSEQ multiplex PCR, the TCRdb table keeps only in-frame clones and is missing some. The sample has roughly 180,000 clones, 60% to 85% seen once; the top ten hold around a sixth. Sequencing was done on a sample of peripheral blood. The receptors were gathered from a man in his 60s with active or convalescent COVID-19.

The rearrangement uses TRBV28 and TRBJ1-1, with TRBD1 identical over 7 bases. Germline trimming cut 2 bases from V and 0 bases from J; bases unmatched to any gene: 3. CDR1 is MDHEN, CDR2 SYDVKM, per germline. This CDR3 spans 15 amino acids. The CDR3 nucleotides are TGTGCCAGCAGTTTAAAGGACAGGTTGAACACTGAAGCTTTCTTT. Its translation: CASSLKDRLNTEAFF.

This clone appeared once. The rearrangement joins TRBV5-5 to TRBJ1-1; TRBD1 is a possible D gene (6 bases). V was cut by 3 bases and J by 1 base, with 10 bases left in between. Germline V gene sequence: CDR1 SGHKS, CDR2 YYEKEE (reference sequence). CDR3 length: 14 residues. In DNA, the CDR3 is TGTGCCAGCAGCTACAGGGACACGAACACTGAAGCTTTCTTT. This translates into CASSYRDTNTEAFF.

The chain has TRBV4-2 and TRBJ2-3, with D possibly being TRBD2 (5 bases). The CDR3 is 14 residues long. The ends were cut back, 3 bases at V and 3 bases at J, with 10 bases in the middle. Germline V gene lookup returns CDR1 LGHNA and CDR2 YNFKEQ. DNA of the CDR3: TGTGCCAGCAGCCAGGGAGACTGGACAGATACGCAGTATTTT. Its protein is CASSQGDWTDTQYF.

The V gene is TRBV5-4, the J gene TRBJ1-3; 8 positions agree with TRBD1. With V trimmed by 4 bases and J by 2 bases, 2 bases remained unmatched. Germline CDR1 and CDR2: SGHNT and YYREEE (reference sequence). This CDR3 has 14 amino acids. The chain's CDR3 is CASSRTGPGNTIYF. For the CDR3, the DNA is TGTGCCAGCAGCCGGACAGGGCCTGGAAACACCATATATTTT.

The gene calls are TRBV29-1 and TRBJ2-7; 9 bases fit TRBD1. CDR1 and CDR2 from the germline V gene are SQVTM and ANQGSEA. Trimming took 7 bases from V and 5 from J; bases not matched to a gene: 9. The CDR3 sequence is 13 residues long. The CDR3 sequence: CSGTGTGKNEQYF. DNA of the CDR3: TGCAGCGGGACCGGGACAGGGAAGAACGAGCAGTACTTC.

This clone was observed many times. The gene calls are TRBV18 and TRBJ2-7, with 7 bases lining up with TRBD1. V dropped 6 bases and J dropped 2; count of bases not matched to a gene: 4. CDR3 length: 13 residues. Germline CDR1 reads KGHSH; CDR2 reads LQKENI. The CDR3 is CASSVTGTYEQYF. The DNA of the CDR3 is TGTGCCAGCTCCGTGACAGGGACCTACGAGCAGTACTTC.